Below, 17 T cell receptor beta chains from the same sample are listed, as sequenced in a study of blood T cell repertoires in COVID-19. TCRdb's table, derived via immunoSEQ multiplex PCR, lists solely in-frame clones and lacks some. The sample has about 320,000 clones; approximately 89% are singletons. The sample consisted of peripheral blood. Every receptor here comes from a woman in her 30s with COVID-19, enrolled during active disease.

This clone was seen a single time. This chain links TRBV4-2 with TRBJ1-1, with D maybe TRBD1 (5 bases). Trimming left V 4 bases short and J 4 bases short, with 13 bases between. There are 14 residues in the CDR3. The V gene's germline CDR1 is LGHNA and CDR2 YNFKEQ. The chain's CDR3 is CASSLKARVTEAFF. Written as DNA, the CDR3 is TGTGCCAGCAGCCTAAAGGCCAGGGTCACTGAAGCTTTCTTT.

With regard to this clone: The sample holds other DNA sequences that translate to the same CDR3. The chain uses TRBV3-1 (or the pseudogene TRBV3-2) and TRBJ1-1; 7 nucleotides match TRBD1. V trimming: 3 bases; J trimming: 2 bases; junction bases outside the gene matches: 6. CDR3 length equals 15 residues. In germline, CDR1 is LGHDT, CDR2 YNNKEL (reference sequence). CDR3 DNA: TGTGCCAGCAGCCACCACAGGGGCGGAAACACTGAAGCTTTCTTT. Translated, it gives CASSHHRGGNTEAFF.

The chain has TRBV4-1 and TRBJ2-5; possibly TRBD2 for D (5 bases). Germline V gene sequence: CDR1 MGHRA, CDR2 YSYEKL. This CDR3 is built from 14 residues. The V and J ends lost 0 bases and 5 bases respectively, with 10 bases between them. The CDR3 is CASSQEGSVETQYF. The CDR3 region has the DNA TGCGCCAGCAGCCAAGAAGGGAGCGTGGAGACCCAGTACTTC.

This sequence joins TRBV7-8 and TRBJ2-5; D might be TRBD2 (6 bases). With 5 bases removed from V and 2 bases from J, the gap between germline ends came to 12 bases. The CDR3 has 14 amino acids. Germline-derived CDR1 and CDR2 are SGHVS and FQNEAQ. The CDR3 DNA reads TGTGCCAGCAGCCCTGGGACTTTACAAGAGACCCAGTACTTC. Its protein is CASSPGTLQETQYF.

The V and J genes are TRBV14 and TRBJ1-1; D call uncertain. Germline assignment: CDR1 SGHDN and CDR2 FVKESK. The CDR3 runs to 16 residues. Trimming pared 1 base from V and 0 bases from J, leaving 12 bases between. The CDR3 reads CASSQVFSYLNTEAFF. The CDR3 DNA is TGTGCCAGCAGCCAAGTATTCAGTTATTTGAACACTGAAGCTTTCTTT.

CDR3 in amino acids: CASNLAAADGTQYF. In nucleotides, the CDR3 is TGTGCCAGCAACCTTGCGGCCGCCGACGGTACGCAGTATTTT. The V gene is TRBV6-5, the J gene TRBJ2-3; D remains unclear. This CDR3 spans 14 amino acids. The germline CDR1 and CDR2 sequences are MNHEY and SVGAGI. Trimming took off 7 bases at V and 8 bases at J, with 19 bases between the two ends.

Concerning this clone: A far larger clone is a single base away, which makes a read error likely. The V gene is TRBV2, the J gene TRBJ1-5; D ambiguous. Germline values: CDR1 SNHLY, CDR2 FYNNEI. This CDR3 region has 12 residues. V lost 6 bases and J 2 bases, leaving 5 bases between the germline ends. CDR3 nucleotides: TGTGCCAGCAGGGCAGGCAATCAGCCCCAGCATTTT. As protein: CASRAGNQPQHF.

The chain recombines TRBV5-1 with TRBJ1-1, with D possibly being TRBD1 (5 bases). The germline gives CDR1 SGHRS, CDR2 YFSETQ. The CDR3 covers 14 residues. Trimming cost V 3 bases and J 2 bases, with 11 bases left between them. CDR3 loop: CASSWDFTNTEAFF. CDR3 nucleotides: TGCGCCAGCAGCTGGGACTTCACTAACACTGAAGCTTTCTTT.

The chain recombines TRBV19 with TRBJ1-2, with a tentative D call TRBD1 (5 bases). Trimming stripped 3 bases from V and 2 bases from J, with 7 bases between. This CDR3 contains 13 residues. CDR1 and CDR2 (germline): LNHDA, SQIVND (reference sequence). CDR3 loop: CASSIGANYGYTF. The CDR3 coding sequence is TGTGCCAGTAGTATTGGGGCGAACTATGGCTACACCTTC.

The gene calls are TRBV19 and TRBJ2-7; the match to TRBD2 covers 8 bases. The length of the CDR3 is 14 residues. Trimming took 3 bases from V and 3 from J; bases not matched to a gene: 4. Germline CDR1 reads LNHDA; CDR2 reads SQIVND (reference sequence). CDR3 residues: CASSMAGGGYEQYF. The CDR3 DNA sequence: TGTGCCAGTAGTATGGCGGGGGGTGGCTACGAGCAGTACTTC.

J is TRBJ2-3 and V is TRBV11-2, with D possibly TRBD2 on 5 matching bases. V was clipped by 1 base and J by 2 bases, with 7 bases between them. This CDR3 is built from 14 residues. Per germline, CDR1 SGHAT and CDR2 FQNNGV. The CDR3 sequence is CASSLAGYTDTQYF. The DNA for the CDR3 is TGTGCCAGCAGCTTAGCGGGGTACACAGATACGCAGTATTTT.

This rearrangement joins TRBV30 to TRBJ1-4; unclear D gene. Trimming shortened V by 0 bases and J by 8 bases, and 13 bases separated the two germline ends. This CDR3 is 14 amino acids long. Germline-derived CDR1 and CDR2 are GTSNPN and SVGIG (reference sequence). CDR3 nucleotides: TGTGCCTGGAGTGTAACCAGCGTCGGCGAAAAACTGTTTTTT. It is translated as CAWSVTSVGEKLFF.

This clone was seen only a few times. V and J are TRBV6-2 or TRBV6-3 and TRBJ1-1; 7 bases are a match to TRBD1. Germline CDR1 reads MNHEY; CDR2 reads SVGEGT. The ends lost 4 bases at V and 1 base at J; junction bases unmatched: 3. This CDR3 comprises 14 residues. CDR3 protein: CASSWDRTNTEAFF. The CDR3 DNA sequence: TGTGCCAGCAGTTGGGACAGAACGAACACTGAAGCTTTCTTT.

CDR3 amino acids: CASSQDRPGTF. The CDR3 nucleotides are TGTGCCAGCAGCCAAGATCGTCCGGGTACCTTC. V is TRBV3-1 (or the pseudogene TRBV3-2) and J is TRBJ1-2; no reliable D call. V was trimmed by 0 bases and J by 14 bases, leaving 10 bases between them. The CDR3 extends over 11 amino acids. The germline gives CDR1 LGHDT, CDR2 YNNKEL (reference sequence).

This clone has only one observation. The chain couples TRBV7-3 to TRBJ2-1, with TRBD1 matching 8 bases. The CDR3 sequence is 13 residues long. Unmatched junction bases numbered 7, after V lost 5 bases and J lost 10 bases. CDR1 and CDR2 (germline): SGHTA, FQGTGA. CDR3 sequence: CASSPRTGWEQFF. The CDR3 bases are TGTGCCAGCAGCCCACGGACAGGGTGGGAGCAGTTCTTC.

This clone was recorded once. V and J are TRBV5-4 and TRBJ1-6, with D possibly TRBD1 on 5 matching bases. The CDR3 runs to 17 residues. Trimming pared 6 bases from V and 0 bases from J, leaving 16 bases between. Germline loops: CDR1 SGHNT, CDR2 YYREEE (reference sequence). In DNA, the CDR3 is TGTGCCAGCACCGACGAGGAGGGGAGCTCCTATAATTCACCCCTCCACTTT. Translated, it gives CASTDEEGSSYNSPLHF.

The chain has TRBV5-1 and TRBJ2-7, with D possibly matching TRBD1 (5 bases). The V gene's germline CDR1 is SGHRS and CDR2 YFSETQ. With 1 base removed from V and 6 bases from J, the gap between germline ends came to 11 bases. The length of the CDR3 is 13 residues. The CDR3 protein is CASSLIFRGEQYF. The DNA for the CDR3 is TGCGCCAGCAGCTTGATATTTAGGGGCGAGCAGTACTTC. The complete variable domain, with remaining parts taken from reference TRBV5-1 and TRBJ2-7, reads KAGVTQTPRYLIKTRGQQVTLSCSPISGHRSVSWYQQTPGQGLQFLFEYFSETQRNKGNFPGRFSGRQFSNSRSEMNVSTLELGDSALYLCASSLIFRGEQYFGPGTRLTVT.